This T cell receptor beta chain was profiled in a study of shared clonotypes between healthy human individuals. Trimming took 2 bases from V and 1 from J, leaving 5 bases between them. Germline V gives CDR1 SEHNR, CDR2 FQNEAQ (reference sequence). The CDR3 covers 14 residues. With respect to this clone: Its antigen is unidentified. This sample includes further DNA sequences coding for the same CDR3.

Findings of the study overall: Genetic and exposure-history diversity was limited by the small donor number. Lower generation probabilities were found for non-shared clonotypes than for those shared by all four donors.

Running of the assay took place at deep level. Libraries were prepared by immunoSEQ multiplex PCR; TCRdb keeps only in-frame clonotypes and omits some of them. Found here are about 2 million clones, around 95% of them singletons; the top ten hold around 0.13%. This chain connects TRBV7-9 to TRBJ2-2; D might be TRBD2 (5 bases). This TCR was sampled from a man aged 18 to 29 in good health. Sample: naive CD4+ T cells sorted from blood. Subset specified: CD45RA+ positively selected. The DNA of the CDR3 is TGTGCCAGCAGCTTACGGGGGAACACCGGGGAGCTGTTTTTT. This sequence encodes CASSLRGNTGELFF. Based on the CDR3 plus reference TRBV7-9 and TRBJ2-2, the full variable domain is DTGVSQNPRHKITKRGQNVTFRCDPISEHNRLYWYRQTLGQGPEFLTYFQNEAQLEKSRLLSDRFSAERPKGSFSTLEIQRTEQGDSAMYLCASSLRGNTGELFFGEGSRLTVL.